This T cell receptor beta chain was captured in a study of blood T cells in healthy people across ages. In the study overall: Template switching picked up about one barcoded beta molecule for each two T cells.

No fewer than 6 million PBMCs went into each sample. This CDR3 has 17 amino acids. CDR1 is SQVTM, CDR2 ANQGSEA, per germline. V gave up 6 bases and J gave up 4 bases, with 22 bases separating them. Sample-barcoded 5' priming and a J-beta primer mix drove a second PCR of about 6 to 12 cycles. TCRdb ran MiXCR on the 5' RACE reads and lists one entry per CDR3 protein. The table records about 1.8 million distinct CDR3 sequences, about 50% of them present only once. The clonotype comes from a middle-aged woman in good health. The sequencing input was blood. The genes are TRBV29-1 and TRBJ2-6; possibly TRBD2 for D (5 bases). The CDR3 DNA sequence: TGCAGCGTGGAGAGCCGGGGAGATCGGTCCGGGGCCAACGTCCTGACTTTC. Protein product: CSVESRGDRSGANVLTF.